The rows below give T cell receptor beta chains drawn from one sample of a study of blood T cell repertoires in COVID-19. Here immunoSEQ multiplex PCR was the method, and the copy in TCRdb shows in-frame clones only, minus some. The sample includes almost 200,000 clones, more than 70% of them seen just once. What was sequenced was PBMCs or T cells enriched from blood (not recorded which). The receptors here all came from a woman under 30 who had recovered from COVID-19. The conserved cysteine and the conserved F or W are not part of the CDR3 here.

V: TRBV3-1/TRBV3-2; CDR3: ASSQGLPSWPDTQY
V: TRBV11-2; CDR3: ASSLHVTTNTGELF
V: TRBV18; CDR3: ASSPPSGGGDTQY
V: TRBV5-1; CDR3: ASSLYRGRDTQY
V: TRBV6-6; CDR3: ARQRGTASSYEQY
V: TRBV12-5; CDR3: ASGQGFDNSPLH
V: TRBV5-6; CDR3: ASSFLRQGTSGVHEQF
V: TRBV2; CDR3: ASSVQGTGELF
V: TRBV11-3; CDR3: ASSLGLTSPGLPQETQY
V: TRBV7-8; CDR3: ASSLNSFTDTQY
V: TRBV6-5; CDR3: ASTSEARAEAF
V: TRBV5-1; CDR3: ASSVLPSGGPNNEQF
V: TRBV27; CDR3: ASSRTGGVQPQH
V: TRBV25-1; CDR3: ASSDPGQGLYGYT
V: TRBV5-4; CDR3: ASSSTTGTAYGYT
V: TRBV11-2; CDR3: ASRLRWSNNSPLH
V: TRBV5-1; CDR3: ASSLVLGGTGELF
V: TRBV28; CDR3: ASRSMQGSYNSPLH
V: TRBV7-9; CDR3: ASSLVGGGTDTQY
V: TRBV9; CDR3: ASSVEQGSSTDTQY
V: TRBV4-1; CDR3: ASSQDDRGNSPLH
V: TRBV5-5; CDR3: ASSFPPSYEQY
V: TRBV5-4; CDR3: ASSLGGRQETQY
V: TRBV5-1; CDR3: ASSSGGSAKETQY
V: TRBV4-1; CDR3: ASSQQAYREMNTEAF
V: TRBV5-1; CDR3: ASSLASYEQY
V: TRBV9; CDR3: ASSEAPGSRRLLGNTIY
V: TRBV5-1; CDR3: ASSFHFFHREPYGYT
V: TRBV29-1; CDR3: SVGYVRADTQY
V: TRBV11-2; CDR3: ASSLAHAGSQANVLT
V: TRBV9; CDR3: ASSVAPGLGGDEKLF
V: TRBV5-1; CDR3: ASSLTGVGTEAF
V: TRBV6-5; CDR3: ASSMWGGNTEAF
V: TRBV5-1; CDR3: ASSLVSLANTGELF
V: TRBV10-1; CDR3: ASSEGRGYGYT
V: TRBV6-1; CDR3: ASSDRQGGGYT
V: TRBV4-1; CDR3: ASSQGLRPGPGEPYGYT
V: TRBV18; CDR3: ASSPGQGYAGYT
V: TRBV7-3; CDR3: ASSLLSGDQETQY
V: TRBV6-5; CDR3: ASTEGQGRTGELF
V: TRBV7-3; CDR3: ASSLTTEETQY
V: TRBV4-2; CDR3: ASSQDPTGSTLHGYT
V: TRBV10-2; CDR3: ASSVGGGEQY
V: TRBV29-1; CDR3: SVIQGANEQY
V: TRBV7-9; CDR3: ASSSDPGGRGGYT
V: TRBV30; CDR3: AWSDPWGASGNTIY
V: TRBV24-1; CDR3: ATSDRGTGFTDTQY
V: TRBV27; CDR3: ASSTVGQGYEQY
V: TRBV4-1; CDR3: ASSQGQGTYEQY
V: TRBV4-1; CDR3: ASSQQGGPYNEQF
V: TRBV20-1; CDR3: SALSGHEQY
V: TRBV4-1; CDR3: ASSQKPRVETGRYEQY